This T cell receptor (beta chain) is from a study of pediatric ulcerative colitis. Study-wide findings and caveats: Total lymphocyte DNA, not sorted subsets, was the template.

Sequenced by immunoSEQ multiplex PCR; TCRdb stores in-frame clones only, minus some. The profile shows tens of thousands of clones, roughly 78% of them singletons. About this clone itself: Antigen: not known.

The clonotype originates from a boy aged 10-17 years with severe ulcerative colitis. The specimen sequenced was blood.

The CDR3 spells CASSPSDSYEQYF. The CDR3 coding sequence is TGTGCCAGCAGCCCTTCGGACAGCTACGAGCAGTACTTC. The chain carries TRBV7-2 and TRBJ2-7; TRBD1 is a possible D gene (6 bases). The V end lost 5 bases, the J end lost 3 bases, and 11 bases lay between the germline ends. This CDR3 has 13 residues. Germline CDR1 and CDR2: SGHTA and FQGNSA.